The text below deals with one T cell receptor (beta chain). What it recognizes is unknown. The CDR3 extends over 16 amino acids. TCRdb analysed the 5' RACE reads with MiXCR anew, one entry per CDR3 protein. The table records approximately 120,000 distinct CDR3 sequences, approximately 7% of them present only once. This record comes from a study of T cells after yellow fever vaccination. Study observations and caveats: Some clonotypes, a small share, were shared between CD4 and CD8 compartments.

The sample was CD4+ T cells sorted from PBMCs, taken approximately 11 days after the first yellow fever vaccination. The receptor was isolated from a young man who received the YFV17D yellow fever vaccine. The rearrangement joins TRBV12-2 to TRBJ2-5; the DNA was not used to check the table's D call, TRBD1. TRBV12-2 is termed a pseudogene. CDR3 sequence (DNA): TGTGCAAGTCGCTTAGCGACCTGTTCGAAGCGGGAGACCCAGTACTTC. Amino acids: CASRLATCSKRETQYF.